This T cell receptor beta chain comes out of a study of beta chain features in type 1 diabetes. The germline V and J ends were trimmed by 0 bases and 9 bases, with 14 bases remaining between them. This CDR3 is 15 amino acids long. The V gene's germline CDR1 is MNHEY and CDR2 SVGAGI. What was sequenced were expressed TCRB transcripts, since all of the isolated RNA had been reverse transcribed. Profiled with immunoSEQ multiplex PCR; TCRdb holds only in-frame clones, not every one. The profile shows roughly 180,000 clones, approximately 8.1% of them singletons. Broader study findings: Type 1 diabetes patients had moderately but significantly shorter TCRB CDR3s in all four CD4+ subsets. In comparison with healthy donors, patients had naive, central memory and Treg TCRB repertoires that appeared more similar. Any PCR bias toward short templates would affect both groups alike.

Remarks on this clone: The antigen is not known.

This clonotype originated in a man aged 18 to 29 with type 1 diabetes. The sequencing input was central memory CD4+ T cells from blood. The chain employs TRBV6-5 and TRBJ2-2, with D tentatively TRBD1 (5 bases). The CDR3 DNA follows: TGTGCCAGCAGTTACTCGGGGTCAGGGCTAAGGGAGCTGTTTTTT. Translation gives CASSYSGSGLRELFF.